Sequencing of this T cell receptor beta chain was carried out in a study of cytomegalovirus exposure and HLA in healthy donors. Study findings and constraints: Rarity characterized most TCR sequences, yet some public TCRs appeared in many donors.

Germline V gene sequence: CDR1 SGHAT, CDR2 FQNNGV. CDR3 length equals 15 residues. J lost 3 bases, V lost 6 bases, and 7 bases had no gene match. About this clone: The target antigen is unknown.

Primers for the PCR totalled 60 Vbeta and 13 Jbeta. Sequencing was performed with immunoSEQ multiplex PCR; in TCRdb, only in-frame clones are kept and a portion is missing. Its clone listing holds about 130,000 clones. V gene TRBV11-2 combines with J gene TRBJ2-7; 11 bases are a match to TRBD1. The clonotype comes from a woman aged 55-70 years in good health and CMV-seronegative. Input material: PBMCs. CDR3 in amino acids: CASRVRDRGYYEQYF. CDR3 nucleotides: TGTGCCAGCAGGGTAAGGGACAGGGGGTACTACGAGCAGTACTTC.